The next 32 T cell receptor beta chains were all read from a single sample in a study of CD8+ T cells in alopecia areata. Following extraction, RNA underwent reverse transcription to cDNA, which served as the sequencing template. The repertoire was sequenced with immunoSEQ multiplex PCR; TCRdb's copy has only in-frame clones and lacks some. The table records 120,000 or so clones, around 61% of them present only once. The sample comprised CD4+ T cells sorted from blood. These receptors came from a human donor in good health.

This chain joins TRBV4-2 and TRBJ1-1; TRBD1 is a possible D gene (5 bases). V was shortened by 2 bases and J by 3 bases, with 10 bases between the two germline ends. Germline V gene sequence: CDR1 LGHNA, CDR2 YNFKEQ. This CDR3 spans 14 amino acids. The CDR3, as DNA: TGTGCCAGCAGCCAACAGACAGACCACACTGAAGCTTTCTTT. This gives the protein CASSQQTDHTEAFF.

This clone was found once. The gene calls are TRBV2 and TRBJ1-1; no definite D call. The CDR3 runs to 13 residues. The V gene lost 6 bases and the J gene lost 4 bases, with 12 bases spanning the gap. The germline V gene has CDR1 SNHLY and CDR2 FYNNEI. The CDR3 bases are TGTGCCAGCAGGTCGACTACTGTCACTGAAGCTTTCTTT. Its protein product is CASRSTTVTEAFF.

The chain carries TRBV29-1 and TRBJ2-7; TRBD1 might be the D (6 bases). V was trimmed by 6 bases and J by 4 bases, leaving 10 bases between them. This CDR3 spans 11 amino acids. Germline V CDR1 and CDR2: SQVTM, ANQGSEA. The CDR3 is CSVYGQYEQYF. For the CDR3, the DNA is TGCAGCGTCTATGGACAGTACGAGCAGTACTTC.

The chain recombines TRBV18 with TRBJ1-5, with TRBD1 matching 9 bases. The J segment lost 1 base and the V segment lost 5 bases, leaving 3 bases of the junction unmatched. Germline values: CDR1 KGHSH, CDR2 LQKENI. The CDR3 runs 15 residues. This chain's CDR3 is CASSAGQGSNQPQHF. The CDR3 DNA reads TGTGCCAGCTCAGCGGGACAGGGAAGCAATCAGCCCCAGCATTTT.

This clone has just a few counts. This rearrangement joins TRBV27 to TRBJ1-6; D remains unclear. The CDR3 is 13 amino acids. V was cut by 11 bases and J by 4 bases, with 12 bases left in between. Germline values: CDR1 MNHEY, CDR2 SMNVEV (reference sequence). As DNA, the CDR3 is TGTGCCGTTGGCCGACGGTATAATTCACCCCTCCACTTT. This codes for CAVGRRYNSPLHF.

The gene calls are TRBV4-1 and TRBJ2-5; D call uncertain. This CDR3 comprises 14 residues. Germline assignment: CDR1 MGHRA and CDR2 YSYEKL. V was pared by 0 bases and J by 4 bases, with 9 bases between. The CDR3 loop reads CASSQDPVGETQYF. The CDR3 DNA sequence: TGCGCCAGCAGCCAAGATCCCGTAGGAGAGACCCAGTACTTC.

This clone is labeled medium-sized. The chain joins TRBV28 to TRBJ2-7, with TRBD1 identical over 7 bases. The CDR3 extends over 13 amino acids. Germline trimming cut 8 bases from V and 0 bases from J; bases unmatched to any gene: 4. Per the germline V gene, CDR1 is MDHEN and CDR2 is SYDVKM. CDR3 DNA: TGTGCCAGCCTCGGACAGGCCTCCTACGAGCAGTACTTC. It codes for CASLGQASYEQYF.

Points on this clone: Other DNA sequences in the same sample also yield this CDR3. The chain joins TRBV14 to TRBJ1-1; no reliable D call. V lost 6 bases and J lost 1, with 9 bases in between. Looked up from germline, CDR1 is SGHDN and CDR2 is FVKESK. The CDR3 runs to 13 residues. Here the CDR3 reads CASSRTGNTEAFF. CDR3 in DNA: TGTGCCAGCAGTCGGACCGGGAACACTGAAGCTTTCTTT. Supplemented by reference TRBV14 and TRBJ1-1, the full variable domain reads EAGVTQFPSHSVIEKGQTVTLRCDPISGHDNLYWYRRVMGKEIKFLLHFVKESKQDESGMPNNRFLAERTGGTYSTLKVQPAELEDSGVYFCASSRTGNTEAFFGQGTRLTVV.

This clone came up a few times. The gene calls are TRBV4-1 and TRBJ2-5; 10 nucleotides line up with TRBD1. Germline V gives CDR1 MGHRA, CDR2 YSYEKL. This CDR3 contains 15 residues. With V trimmed by 1 base and J by 1 base, 0 bases remained unmatched. The CDR3 nucleotides read TGCGCCAGCAGCCAAGGGACAGGGGGCCAAGAGACCCAGTACTTC. This sequence encodes CASSQGTGGQETQYF.

The rearrangement uses TRBV11-2 and TRBJ1-1; the D is unclear. V dropped 4 bases and J dropped 1 base, with 10 bases sitting between them. In germline, CDR1 is SGHAT, CDR2 FQNNGV. The CDR3 consists of 14 residues. CDR3 sequence reads: CASSSQRQNTEAFF. Written as DNA, the CDR3 is TGTGCCAGCAGCTCTCAGAGACAGAACACTGAAGCTTTCTTT.

This clone was recorded only once. Compared with germline, one end of the junction differs, possibly owing to a read error. The chain has TRBV25-1 and TRBJ2-7; D not certain. This CDR3 has 12 residues. Germline V CDR1 and CDR2: MGHDK, SYGVNS. The CDR3 region is CASSEYRNPPLF. DNA of the CDR3: TGTGCCAGCAGTGAATATCGGAACCCGCCGCTCTTC.

The chain uses TRBV15 and TRBJ2-7, with 9 positions matching TRBD1. This CDR3 spans 15 amino acids. The V gene's germline CDR1 is LNHNV and CDR2 YYDKDF (reference sequence). Trimming removed 2 bases from V and 4 bases from J; junction bases left unmatched: 6. CDR3 in DNA: TGTGCCACCAGCAGACCCGGGACAGGGTCGTACGAGCAGTACTTC. Its translation: CATSRPGTGSYEQYF. Combining the CDR3 with reference TRBV15 and TRBJ2-7 gives the whole variable domain DAMVIQNPRYQVTQFGKPVTLSCSQTLNHNVMYWYQQKSSQAPKLLFHYYDKDFNNEADTPDNFQSRRPNTSFCFLDIRSPGLGDTAMYLCATSRPGTGSYEQYFGPGTRLTVT.

This clone was observed a few times. The chain carries TRBV11-3 and TRBJ2-7; no reliable D call. The CDR3 is made up of 14 amino acids. Germline CDR1 is SGHNT and CDR2 is YENEEA. Trimming removed 0 bases at V and 0 bases at J, with 6 bases between. The CDR3 DNA reads TGTGCCAGCAGCTTAGAGCCTTACTCCTACGAGCAGTACTTC. Protein: CASSLEPYSYEQYF.

The chain uses TRBV10-3 and TRBJ2-1; D is unresolved. This CDR3 has 14 amino acids. Between the trimmed V and J ends, which lost 3 bases and 1 base, there was a span of 7 bases. The V gene's germline CDR1 is ENHRY and CDR2 SYGVKD. Here the CDR3 DNA reads TGTGCCATCAGTGACGGCAGGTCCTACAATGAGCAGTTCTTC. Amino acids: CAISDGRSYNEQFF.

This clone has only a few counts. The chain links TRBV29-1 to TRBJ2-3; 9 bases agree with TRBD2. Trimming at V came to 7 bases and at J to 2 bases, leaving 1 base not matched to a gene. This CDR3 is built from 12 residues. Germline V CDR1 and CDR2: SQVTM, ANQGSEA. CDR3 DNA sequence: TGCAGCGGGACTAGCGACACAGATACGCAGTATTTT. This sequence encodes CSGTSDTDTQYF.

This sequence joins TRBV5-1 and TRBJ2-1; 9 bases are shared with TRBD1. CDR3 size: 16 residues. Trimming at V came to 4 bases and at J to 7 bases, leaving 12 bases not matched to a gene. Germline V CDR1 and CDR2: SGHRS, YFSETQ. The CDR3 loop reads CASSRPTGGVGNEQFF. The CDR3 DNA reads TGCGCCAGCAGCAGGCCGACAGGGGGTGTAGGGAATGAGCAGTTCTTC. Complete variable domain (other parts from reference TRBV5-1 and TRBJ2-1): KAGVTQTPRYLIKTRGQQVTLSCSPISGHRSVSWYQQTPGQGLQFLFEYFSETQRNKGNFPGRFSGRQFSNSRSEMNVSTLELGDSALYLCASSRPTGGVGNEQFFGPGTRLTVL.

This clone has more than one count but fewer than ten. The chain uses TRBV29-1 and TRBJ1-2, with a tentative D call TRBD1 (6 bases). Trimming pared 2 bases from V and 7 bases from J, leaving 11 bases between. The germline V gene encodes CDR1 SQVTM and CDR2 ANQGSEA. The CDR3 contains 12 residues. The CDR3 region has the DNA TGCAGCGTTGAACGGGGGGCGGGTGGCTACACCTTC. This translates into CSVERGAGGYTF.

This chain joins TRBV7-9 and TRBJ2-7; 7 bases agree with TRBD1. Germline CDR1 SEHNR, CDR2 FQNEAQ (reference sequence). The CDR3 totals 14 residues. V dropped 5 bases and J dropped 1; count of bases not matched to a gene: 5. Here the CDR3 DNA reads TGTGCCAGCAGCCAGGGACAGTATTCCTACGAGCAGTACTTC. It is translated as CASSQGQYSYEQYF. The variable domain in full, with the rest retrieved from reference TRBV7-9 and TRBJ2-7, is DTGVSQNPRHKITKRGQNVTFRCDPISEHNRLYWYRQTLGQGPEFLTYFQNEAQLEKSRLLSDRFSAERPKGSFSTLEIQRTEQGDSAMYLCASSQGQYSYEQYFGPGTRLTVT.

CDR3 bases: TGTGCCAGCAGGACGATGCATAAGGGTGGCACTGAAGCTTTCTTT. Translation gives CASRTMHKGGTEAFF. The chain links TRBV27 to TRBJ1-1; D is unresolved. Germline V CDR1 and CDR2: MNHEY, SMNVEV (reference sequence). The ends were cut back, 6 bases at V and 4 bases at J, with 18 bases in the middle. The CDR3 contains 15 residues.

The rearrangement uses TRBV5-1 and TRBJ2-1; 9 nucleotides align to TRBD2. V lost 2 bases, J lost 4 bases, and 1 base stayed unmatched. CDR1 is SGHRS, CDR2 YFSETQ, per germline. The CDR3 extends over 14 amino acids. The CDR3 spells CASSFTSGYNEQFF. CDR3 nucleotide sequence: TGCGCCAGCAGCTTCACTAGCGGGTACAATGAGCAGTTCTTC.

This clone was counted a few times. The chain's CDR3 is CASSSQGYYGYTF. CDR3 coding DNA: TGTGCCAGCAGCTCACAGGGGTACTATGGCTACACCTTC. The rearrangement joins TRBV7-2 to TRBJ1-2; 7 positions agree with TRBD1. The CDR3 spans 13 residues. V dropped 4 bases and J dropped 3; count of bases not matched to a gene: 2. The germline CDR1 and CDR2 sequences are SGHTA and FQGNSA. Drawing the rest from reference TRBV7-2 and TRBJ1-2, the complete variable domain is GAGVSQSPSNKVTEKGKDVELRCDPISGHTALYWYRQSLGQGLEFLIYFQGNSAPDKSGLPSDRFSAERTGGSVSTLTIQRTQQEDSAVYLCASSSQGYYGYTFGSGTRLTVV.

This rearrangement joins TRBV27 to TRBJ2-1, with D hard to call. Trimming took 8 bases from V and 0 from J, leaving 11 bases between them. CDR1 is MNHEY and CDR2 is SMNVEV in the germline V gene (reference sequence). The length of the CDR3 is 14 residues. The CDR3 DNA reads as TGTGCCAGCCAGCAGGTTAGCTCCTACAATGAGCAGTTCTTC. It codes for CASQQVSSYNEQFF.

The V call is TRBV29-1, the J call TRBJ2-6; D remains ambiguous. CDR3 length: 13 amino acids. In germline, CDR1 is SQVTM, CDR2 ANQGSEA. With 3 bases removed from V and 1 base from J, the gap between germline ends came to 4 bases. CDR3 in amino acids: CSVETSGANVLTF. The CDR3 bases are TGCAGCGTTGAGACATCTGGGGCCAACGTCCTGACTTTC.

Comments on this clone: Other nucleotide sequences in the sample specify the same CDR3. This chain connects TRBV30 to TRBJ2-3; no firm D call. V was cut by 1 base and J by 0 bases, with 5 bases left in between. Per the germline V gene, CDR1 is GTSNPN and CDR2 is SVGIG (reference sequence). The CDR3 contains 13 residues. Written as DNA, the CDR3 is TGTGCCTGGAGTGGGCAGAGCACAGATACGCAGTATTTT. It specifies CAWSGQSTDTQYF.

The chain couples TRBV30 to TRBJ1-4, with a tentative D call TRBD1 (5 bases). Germline CDR1 reads GTSNPN; CDR2 reads SVGIG (reference sequence). Trimming removed 6 bases from V and 7 bases from J, with 15 bases in between. The CDR3 covers 13 residues. CDR3 amino acids: CACFGTTLEKLFF. CDR3 nucleotides: TGTGCCTGTTTCGGGACGACTCTTGAAAAACTGTTTTTT.

The chain carries TRBV4-1 and TRBJ2-5, with no clear D. From germline, CDR1 is MGHRA and CDR2 YSYEKL. V lost 4 bases and J 2 bases, leaving 8 bases between the germline ends. The CDR3 extends over 13 amino acids. This chain's CDR3 is CASSLVVQETQYF. The CDR3 nucleotides read TGCGCCAGCAGCCTCGTGGTTCAAGAGACCCAGTACTTC.

J is TRBJ2-7 and V is TRBV6-6; tentative D call: TRBD1 (5 bases). The germline gives CDR1 MNHNY, CDR2 SVGAGI (reference sequence). The CDR3 contains 14 residues. V shed 6 bases and J shed 5 bases, with 17 bases lying between them. CDR3 nucleotides: TGTGCCAGCAGCCCTCGCGCCCAGGGTCACGAGCAGTACTTC. Translated, it gives CASSPRAQGHEQYF.

The chain uses TRBV11-2 and TRBJ2-4, with D perhaps matching TRBD1 or TRBD2 (5 bases each). Trimming cost V 5 bases and J 12 bases, with 11 bases left between them. The CDR3 contains 11 residues. Germline CDR1 is SGHAT and CDR2 is FQNNGV. The CDR3 DNA reads as TGTGCCAGCAGCCTCGGTGGGGGTCAGTACTTC. Translated, it gives CASSLGGGQYF.

The chain links TRBV5-1 to TRBJ2-5; 7 bases agree with TRBD1. The CDR3 loop spans 15 amino acids. The germline gives CDR1 SGHRS, CDR2 YFSETQ. With 4 bases clipped from V and 0 bases from J, the junction kept 6 bases outside the gene matches. Written as DNA, the CDR3 is TGCGCCAGCAGCCCAATAGGGACAGACCAAGAGACCCAGTACTTC. Protein sequence: CASSPIGTDQETQYF. The full variable domain, rest sourced from reference TRBV5-1 and TRBJ2-5, is KAGVTQTPRYLIKTRGQQVTLSCSPISGHRSVSWYQQTPGQGLQFLFEYFSETQRNKGNFPGRFSGRQFSNSRSEMNVSTLELGDSALYLCASSPIGTDQETQYFGPGTRLLVL.

The chain joins TRBV27 to TRBJ1-6; D gene unclear. Germline CDR1 reads MNHEY; CDR2 reads SMNVEV (reference sequence). Trimming left V 0 bases short and J 4 bases short, with 10 bases between. The CDR3 sequence is 16 residues long. The CDR3 region has the DNA TGTGCCAGCAGTTTATCAGTGTTTGGGTATAATTCACCCCTCCACTTT. Amino acids: CASSLSVFGYNSPLHF.

This rearrangement joins TRBV7-6 to TRBJ2-3; D uncertain. V lost 5 bases, J lost 6 bases, and 12 bases lay in between. The V gene's germline CDR1 is SGHVS and CDR2 FNYEAQ. The CDR3 consists of 13 residues. The CDR3 DNA sequence: TGTGCCAGCAGCACCCGAATGATGGATACGCAGTATTTT. It yields the protein CASSTRMMDTQYF.

This clone was detected only a few times. The chain is built from TRBV2 and TRBJ1-1, with D perhaps matching TRBD1 (5 bases). Trimming shortened V by 2 bases and J by 6 bases, and 10 bases separated the two germline ends. Germline CDR1 reads SNHLY; CDR2 reads FYNNEI. CDR3 length equals 13 residues. CDR3 sequence: CASSELRDPEAFF. The CDR3 DNA sequence: TGTGCCAGCAGTGAATTGAGGGACCCTGAAGCTTTCTTT.